A selection of T cell receptor beta chains follows, all from one sample in a study of shared clonotypes between healthy human individuals. Sequencing was performed with immunoSEQ multiplex PCR; in TCRdb, only in-frame clones are kept and a portion is missing. The sample carries 800,000 or so clones, just over 95% recorded once. The specimen was naive CD8+ T cells sorted from blood. The source is a man aged 25 to 45 in good health. CDR3s include the opening cysteine and the closing phenylalanine or tryptophan. D genes are given only for firm matches. Not all rows give a size; the values are once, few, many and, for expanded clones, a class.

V: TRBV6-5
J: TRBJ1-2
D: .
size: .
CDR3: CASSYSVSLNGYTF
DNA: TGTGCCAGCAGTTACTCCGTGTCCCTTAATGGCTACACCTTC

V: TRBV7-6
J: TRBJ1-5
D: .
size: .
CDR3: CASSLAGGRGNQPQHF
DNA: TGTGCCAGCAGCTTAGCTGGGGGTCGCGGCAATCAGCCCCAGCATTTT

V: TRBV6-5
J: TRBJ2-5
D: .
size: .
CDR3: CASSYEGRQETQYF
DNA: TGTGCCAGCAGTTACGAGGGCAGGCAAGAGACCCAGTACTTC

V: TRBV7-9
J: TRBJ1-4
D: .
size: .
CDR3: CASSLDRDEKLFF
DNA: TGTGCCAGCAGCTTAGACAGGGATGAAAAACTGTTTTTT

V: TRBV27
J: TRBJ1-3
D: TRBD1
size: .
CDR3: CASSLSLGQGFSGNTIYF
DNA: TGTGCCAGCAGTTTATCGCTGGGACAGGGGTTCTCTGGAAACACCATATATTTT

V: TRBV11-2
J: TRBJ1-5
D: .
size: .
CDR3: CASSSLGREDQPQHF
DNA: TGTGCCAGCAGCTCCCTTGGCAGGGAGGATCAGCCCCAGCATTTT

V: TRBV13
J: TRBJ1-1
D: .
size: .
CDR3: CASSLGRAEAFF
DNA: TGTGCCAGCAGCTTAGGACGGGCTGAAGCTTTCTTT

V: TRBV28
J: TRBJ1-2
D: .
size: .
CDR3: CASGLPGRHYGYTF
DNA: TGTGCCAGCGGACTACCGGGACGCCATTATGGCTACACCTTC

V: TRBV28
J: TRBJ2-7
D: .
size: .
CDR3: CASRRPQGYEQYF
DNA: TGTGCCAGCAGACGCCCTCAGGGTTACGAGCAGTACTTC

V: TRBV7-9
J: TRBJ2-3
D: TRBD1
size: .
CDR3: CASRPGGGTDTQYF
DNA: TGTGCCAGCAGGCCAGGGGGCGGCACAGATACGCAGTATTTT

V: TRBV9
J: TRBJ2-1
D: .
size: once
CDR3: CASSWTSDEQFF
DNA: TGTGCCAGCAGCTGGACGAGCGATGAGCAGTTCTTC

V: TRBV7-8
J: TRBJ2-7
D: TRBD2
size: .
CDR3: CASSLEASGRSSGYEQYF
DNA: TGTGCCAGCAGCTTAGAGGCTAGCGGGAGGAGTTCCGGATACGAGCAGTACTTC

V: TRBV27
J: TRBJ1-5
D: .
size: .
CDR3: CASSLRQGHQPQHF
DNA: TGTGCCAGCAGTTTACGGCAGGGCCATCAGCCCCAGCATTTT

V: TRBV7-2
J: TRBJ2-1
D: TRBD2
size: .
CDR3: CASSLSPAGVYNEQFF
DNA: TGTGCCAGCAGCTTGTCTCCAGCGGGAGTATACAATGAGCAGTTCTTC

V: TRBV18
J: TRBJ2-1
D: TRBD2
size: .
CDR3: CASSPKREFLYNEQFF
DNA: TGTGCCAGCTCCCCCAAGCGGGAGTTTCTTTACAATGAGCAGTTCTTC

V: TRBV23-1
J: TRBJ2-7
D: TRBD1
size: .
CDR3: CASSHAGTAYEQYF
DNA: TGCGCCAGCAGTCATGCCGGGACAGCCTACGAGCAGTACTTC

V: TRBV6-1
J: TRBJ1-4
D: .
size: .
CDR3: CASSELQSNEKLFF
DNA: TGTGCCAGCAGTGAATTACAGAGTAATGAAAAACTGTTTTTT

V: TRBV6-5
J: TRBJ1-4
D: .
size: .
CDR3: CASSSQLGDEKLFF
DNA: TGTGCCAGCAGTTCCCAACTCGGGGATGAAAAACTGTTTTTT

V: TRBV2
J: TRBJ1-1
D: TRBD1
size: .
CDR3: CASSAGTGLMNTEAFF
DNA: TGTGCCAGCAGCGCCGGGACAGGGCTAATGAACACTGAAGCTTTCTTT

V: TRBV9
J: TRBJ2-2
D: .
size: .
CDR3: CASSGGTGELFF
DNA: TGTGCCAGCAGCGGGGGCACCGGGGAGCTGTTTTTT

V: TRBV30
J: TRBJ2-7
D: TRBD1
size: once
CDR3: CAWTPGQGYSYEQYF
DNA: TGTGCCTGGACGCCGGGACAGGGGTATTCCTACGAGCAGTACTTC

V: TRBV4-1
J: TRBJ2-2
D: TRBD1
size: .
CDR3: CASSLRLPGQGVTGELFF
DNA: TGCGCCAGCAGCCTCAGACTTCCGGGACAGGGTGTCACCGGGGAGCTGTTTTTT

V: TRBV7-9
J: TRBJ1-2
D: .
size: .
CDR3: CASSLTPGHGYTF
DNA: TGTGCCAGCAGTTTAACCCCCGGACACGGCTACACCTTC

V: TRBV2
J: TRBJ1-2
D: .
size: .
CDR3: CASRQMDGFNYGYTF
DNA: TGTGCCAGCAGACAGATGGACGGCTTTAACTATGGCTACACCTTC

V: TRBV11-2
J: TRBJ2-7
D: TRBD2
size: once
CDR3: CASSLSSGSYEQYF
DNA: TGTGCCAGCAGCTTATCTAGCGGGAGCTACGAGCAGTACTTC

V: TRBV4-3
J: TRBJ2-7
D: TRBD2
size: .
CDR3: CASSQGGELAGVRWAFEQYF
DNA: TGCGCCAGCAGCCAAGGCGGGGAACTAGCGGGAGTAAGGTGGGCTTTTGAGCAGTACTTC

V: TRBV11-2
J: TRBJ2-1
D: TRBD2
size: .
CDR3: CASSPRTSGTYNEQFF
DNA: TGTGCCAGCAGCCCTAGGACTAGCGGTACCTACAATGAGCAGTTCTTC

V: TRBV11-2
J: TRBJ2-7
D: TRBD2
size: .
CDR3: CASSFGEGYYEQYF
DNA: TGTGCCAGCAGTTTTGGGGAGGGGTACTACGAGCAGTACTTC

V: TRBV7-2
J: TRBJ2-1
D: .
size: .
CDR3: CASSLGGPRSYNEQFF
DNA: TGTGCCAGCAGCCTCGGGGGACCTCGCTCCTACAATGAGCAGTTCTTC

V: TRBV10-2
J: TRBJ2-1
D: .
size: .
CDR3: CATWKLALRWEQFF
DNA: TGCGCCACCTGGAAGCTAGCCCTCCGTTGGGAGCAGTTCTTC

V: TRBV7-9
J: TRBJ2-1
D: .
size: .
CDR3: CASIQGGGVYNEQFF
DNA: TGTGCCAGCATCCAAGGGGGAGGGGTCTACAATGAGCAGTTCTTC

V: TRBV6-1
J: TRBJ2-7
D: .
size: .
CDR3: CASSETGSEQYF
DNA: TGTGCCAGCAGTGAAACGGGATCCGAGCAGTACTTC

V: TRBV6-1
J: TRBJ1-5
D: TRBD1
size: .
CDR3: CASSESRHRGLQPQHF
DNA: TGTGCCAGCAGTGAATCCAGGCACAGGGGGCTTCAGCCCCAGCATTTT

V: TRBV27
J: TRBJ1-2
D: TRBD1
size: .
CDR3: CASKDRGVGGYTF
DNA: TGTGCCAGCAAAGACAGGGGGGTCGGTGGCTACACCTTC

V: TRBV5-4
J: TRBJ2-1
D: TRBD1
size: .
CDR3: CATIDRGSYNEQFF
DNA: TGTGCCACCATAGACAGGGGTTCCTACAATGAGCAGTTCTTC

V: TRBV7-9
J: TRBJ2-3
D: .
size: once
CDR3: CASSDESGVTQYF
DNA: TGTGCCAGCAGCGACGAGTCCGGTGTAACGCAGTATTTT

V: TRBV6-6
J: TRBJ1-2
D: .
size: .
CDR3: CASSYSNSGYGYTF
DNA: TGTGCCAGCAGTTACTCGAACTCGGGTTATGGCTACACCTTC

V: TRBV14
J: TRBJ2-3
D: .
size: .
CDR3: CASSQDLASDTQYF
DNA: TGTGCCAGCAGCCAGGACCTAGCATCAGATACGCAGTATTTT

V: TRBV19
J: TRBJ2-2
D: .
size: .
CDR3: CASSISDTGELFF
DNA: TGTGCCAGTAGTATAAGTGATACCGGGGAGCTGTTTTTT

V: TRBV13
J: TRBJ2-3
D: .
size: .
CDR3: CASSLGGSGQGDTQYF
DNA: TGTGCCAGCAGCTTAGGCGGGAGCGGGCAGGGAGATACGCAGTATTTT

V: TRBV9
J: TRBJ2-1
D: .
size: .
CDR3: CASSPSPGPQFF
DNA: TGTGCCAGCAGCCCCAGCCCCGGGCCCCAGTTCTTC

V: TRBV7-8
J: TRBJ2-1
D: .
size: .
CDR3: CASSRLGVFGSYNEQFF
DNA: TGTGCCAGCAGCCGATTAGGGGTTTTTGGCTCCTACAATGAGCAGTTCTTC

V: TRBV4-2
J: TRBJ1-5
D: .
size: .
CDR3: CASSQEGMLVLDQPQHF
DNA: TGTGCCAGCAGCCAAGAGGGAATGCTGGTGCTGGATCAGCCCCAGCATTTT

V: TRBV19
J: TRBJ2-2
D: .
size: .
CDR3: CASSIDRAQGRSGELFF
DNA: TGTGCCAGTAGTATAGACCGGGCGCAGGGACGTTCCGGGGAGCTGTTTTTT

V: TRBV11-2
J: TRBJ1-1
D: .
size: once
CDR3: CASSEGRTNTEAFF
DNA: TGTGCCAGCAGCGAGGGCCGAACGAACACTGAAGCTTTCTTT

V: TRBV6-5
J: TRBJ2-2
D: .
size: few
CDR3: CASSYSNPGELFF
DNA: TGTGCCAGCAGTTATTCAAACCCCGGGGAGCTGTTTTTT

V: TRBV7-8
J: TRBJ2-4
D: TRBD1
size: .
CDR3: CASSLRDRVDLAKNIQYF
DNA: TGTGCCAGCAGCCTCCGGGACAGGGTGGATCTAGCCAAAAACATTCAGTACTTC

V: TRBV2
J: TRBJ2-7
D: .
size: .
CDR3: CASRLDSPYEQYF
DNA: TGTGCCAGCAGACTCGACAGTCCCTACGAGCAGTACTTC

V: TRBV4-3
J: TRBJ1-2
D: .
size: .
CDR3: CASSHLEGAGSGYTF
DNA: TGCGCCAGCAGCCATCTTGAAGGGGCGGGTTCTGGCTACACCTTC

V: TRBV29-1
J: TRBJ2-7
D: .
size: .
CDR3: CSVDGHQGESYEQYF
DNA: TGCAGCGTCGACGGACACCAAGGGGAATCCTACGAGCAGTACTTC

V: TRBV11-2
J: TRBJ1-3
D: .
size: .
CDR3: CASSISGAGNTIYF
DNA: TGTGCCAGCAGCATATCAGGGGCTGGAAACACCATATATTTT

V: TRBV2
J: TRBJ2-7
D: .
size: .
CDR3: CASSEGSVRSYEQYF
DNA: TGTGCCAGCAGTGAGGGGTCCGTCCGCTCCTACGAGCAGTACTTC

V: TRBV29-1
J: TRBJ2-1
D: TRBD2
size: .
CDR3: CSVEGRGSSYNEQFF
DNA: TGCAGCGTTGAGGGGCGGGGGAGCTCCTACAATGAGCAGTTCTTC

V: TRBV29-1
J: TRBJ1-2
D: TRBD1
size: .
CDR3: CSVPGTGAYGYTF
DNA: TGCAGCGTCCCAGGGACAGGGGCGTATGGCTACACCTTC

V: TRBV28
J: TRBJ2-1
D: TRBD2
size: .
CDR3: CASFSGGYNEQFF
DNA: TGTGCCAGTTTTAGCGGGGGTTACAATGAGCAGTTCTTC